This TCR beta chain comes out of a study of control samples from healthy donors and cancer patients (dated by TCRdb to the early 2020s). This clone was detected only once. The target of this receptor is not known. No much larger clonotype is one base removed from it; base qualities were not supplied. Per the germline V gene, KGHDR is the CDR1 and SFDVKD is the CDR2. V is pared back by 4 bases and J by 6 bases, with 11 bases lying between the germline termini. CDR3 length: 13 amino acids, cysteine to phenylalanine. Only the CDR3 DNA is retained, 39 bases long and in frame from the first base. Library method: the immunoSEQ multiplex PCR assay. TCRdb obtained this table from immuneACCESS and retained in-frame rearrangements with V and J assigned. These tables miss some clones; where compared with another copy, unresolved V genes account for less than half of the shortfall, and the remainder is unexplained. The sample table contains around 100,000 clones; only one count was recorded for around 90% of them. The top ten clonotypes cover around 14% of the sample.

This TCR was recovered from a woman in her 70s in good health. The chain uses TRBV24-1 and TRBJ1-2; D gene: possibly TRBD1, on 5 matching bases. The sequencing sample was made of blood. Here the CDR3 is given as CATSDRPGNGYTF. The nucleotide sequence is given as TGTGCCACCAGTGACAGGCCAGGGAATGGCTACACCTTC.